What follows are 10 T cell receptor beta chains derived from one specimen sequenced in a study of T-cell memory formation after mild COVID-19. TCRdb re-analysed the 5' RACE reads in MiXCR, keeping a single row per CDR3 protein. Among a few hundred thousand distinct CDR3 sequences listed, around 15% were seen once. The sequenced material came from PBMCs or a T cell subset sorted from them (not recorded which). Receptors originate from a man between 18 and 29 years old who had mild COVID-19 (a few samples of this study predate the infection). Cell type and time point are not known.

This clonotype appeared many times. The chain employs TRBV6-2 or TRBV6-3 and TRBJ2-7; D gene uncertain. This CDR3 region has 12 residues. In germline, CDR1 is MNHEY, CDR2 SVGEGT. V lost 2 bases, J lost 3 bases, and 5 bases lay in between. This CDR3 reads CASSYPYYEQYF. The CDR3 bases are TGTGCCAGCAGTTACCCCTACTACGAGCAGTACTTC.

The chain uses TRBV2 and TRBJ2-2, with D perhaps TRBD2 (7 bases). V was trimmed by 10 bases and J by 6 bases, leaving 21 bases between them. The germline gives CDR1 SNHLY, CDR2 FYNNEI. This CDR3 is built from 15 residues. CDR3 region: CATYVGGGRAGELFF. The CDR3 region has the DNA TGTGCCACCTACGTGGGGGGGGGCCGGGCCGGGGAGCTGTTTTTT.

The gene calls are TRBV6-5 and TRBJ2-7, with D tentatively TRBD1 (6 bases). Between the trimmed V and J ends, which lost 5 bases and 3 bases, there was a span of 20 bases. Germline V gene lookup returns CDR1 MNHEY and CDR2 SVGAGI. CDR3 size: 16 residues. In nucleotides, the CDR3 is TGTGCCAGCAGTCTTGGCCGGACAGCTACCATCTACGAGCAGTACTTC. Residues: CASSLGRTATIYEQYF.

DNA for the CDR3: TGCAGTGCTAGGTGGCTAGCGGGGGACCACAACGTCCCCCCAGATACGCAGTATTTT. It codes for CSARWLAGDHNVPPDTQYF. This chain joins TRBV20-1 and TRBJ2-3, with 10 bases identical to TRBD2. J gave up 4 bases and V 3 bases, and 19 bases lay outside the gene matches. The CDR3 is made up of 19 amino acids. Germline V gene sequence: CDR1 DFQATT, CDR2 SNEGSKA (reference sequence).

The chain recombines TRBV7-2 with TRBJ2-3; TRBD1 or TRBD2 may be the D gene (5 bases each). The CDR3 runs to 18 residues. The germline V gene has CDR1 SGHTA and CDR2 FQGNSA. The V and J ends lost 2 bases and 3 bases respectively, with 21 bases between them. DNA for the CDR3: TGTGCCAGCAGCTTATTTATTACGACCAGGGCGGGTACAGATACGCAGTATTTT. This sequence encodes CASSLFITTRAGTDTQYF.

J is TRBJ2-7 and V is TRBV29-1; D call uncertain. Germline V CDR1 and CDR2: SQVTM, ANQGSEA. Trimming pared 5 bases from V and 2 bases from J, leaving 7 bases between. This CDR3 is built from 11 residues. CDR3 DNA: TGCAGCGTTTGGTCAGCCTACGAGCAGTACTTC. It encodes CSVWSAYEQYF.

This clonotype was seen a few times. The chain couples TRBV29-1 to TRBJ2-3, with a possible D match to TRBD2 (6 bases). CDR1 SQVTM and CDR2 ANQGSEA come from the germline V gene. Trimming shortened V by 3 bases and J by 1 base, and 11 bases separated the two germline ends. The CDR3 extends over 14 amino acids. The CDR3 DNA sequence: TGCAGCGTTGACGGCGGGGAAGGCACAGATACGCAGTATTTT. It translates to CSVDGGEGTDTQYF.

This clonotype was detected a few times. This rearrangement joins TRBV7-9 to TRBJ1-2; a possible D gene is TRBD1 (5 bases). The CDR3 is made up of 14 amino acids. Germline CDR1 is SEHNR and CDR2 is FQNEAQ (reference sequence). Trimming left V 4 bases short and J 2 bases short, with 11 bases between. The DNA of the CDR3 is TGTGCCAGCAGCTCTACGACAGCCAACTATGGCTACACCTTC. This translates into CASSSTTANYGYTF. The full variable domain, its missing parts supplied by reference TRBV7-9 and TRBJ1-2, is DTGVSQNPRHKITKRGQNVTFRCDPISEHNRLYWYRQTLGQGPEFLTYFQNEAQLEKSRLLSDRFSAERPKGSFSTLEIQRTEQGDSAMYLCASSSTTANYGYTFGSGTRLTVV.

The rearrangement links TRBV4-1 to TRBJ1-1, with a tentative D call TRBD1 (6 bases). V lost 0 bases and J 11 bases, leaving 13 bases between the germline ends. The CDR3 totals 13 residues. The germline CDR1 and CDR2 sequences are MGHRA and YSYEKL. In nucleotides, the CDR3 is TGCGCCAGCAGCCAAGAGAGGCAGGGGAGGGCTTTCTTT. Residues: CASSQERQGRAFF.

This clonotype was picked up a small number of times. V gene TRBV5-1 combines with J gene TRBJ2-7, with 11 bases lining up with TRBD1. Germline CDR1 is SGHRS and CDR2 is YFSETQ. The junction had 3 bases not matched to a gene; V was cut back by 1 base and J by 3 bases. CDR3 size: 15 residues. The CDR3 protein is CASSLTGTGGYEQYF. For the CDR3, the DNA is TGCGCCAGCAGCTTGACCGGGACAGGGGGCTACGAGCAGTACTTC.